The T cell receptor beta chain described here comes from a study of siplizumab effects on memory and regulatory T cells. As regards this clone: Its specificity is unknown.

Here immunoSEQ multiplex PCR was the method, and the copy in TCRdb shows in-frame clones only, minus some. The table lists 100,000 to 120,000 clones, roughly 92% of them singletons, with roughly 1.4% in the top ten. Overall study results and limits: Under siplizumab, alloreactive sequences traced to unstimulated CD4+ memory cells were significantly reduced. Siplizumab gave mappable alloreactive CD4+ clones an average Treg-derived fraction of about 69%, against roughly 26% in controls.

The V gene lost 6 bases and the J gene lost 2 bases, with 13 bases spanning the gap. The germline CDR1 and CDR2 sequences are MNHEY and SVGAGI. CDR3 length equals 15 residues. The rearrangement links TRBV6-5 to TRBJ2-2, with D maybe TRBD2 (5 bases). The TCR was taken from a human donor in good health. Sequences were obtained from CD4+ T cells sorted from blood. The CDR3 coding sequence is TGTGCCAGCAGGTGGTTGAGCGGTAACACCGGGGAGCTGTTTTTT. It encodes CASRWLSGNTGELFF.